A single TCR beta chain is shown here with its context. Sequencing was performed with immunoSEQ multiplex PCR; in TCRdb, only in-frame clones are kept and a portion is missing. The table has tens of thousands of clones, approximately 95% seen once. This specimen comes from a study of technical replicates of blood from a handful of donors. The receptor comes from a human donor in good health. The specimen was T cells isolated from PBMCs.

This chain's CDR3 is CASGGGYNQPQHF. CDR3 nucleotides: TGTGCCAGTGGGGGGGGGTATAATCAGCCCCAGCATTTT. This chain links TRBV28 with TRBJ1-5; TRBD1 is a possible D gene (5 bases). Trimming left V 9 bases short and J 4 bases short, with 13 bases between. Germline assignment: CDR1 MDHEN and CDR2 SYDVKM. This CDR3 contains 13 residues.